The text below deals with one TCR beta chain. This sample was taken from a study of cytomegalovirus exposure and HLA in healthy donors. CDR3 length: 15 residues. Trimming left V 4 bases short and J 3 bases short, with 16 bases between. Per germline, CDR1 MGHRA and CDR2 YSYEKL. Data came from immunoSEQ multiplex PCR; TCRdb stores just in-frame clones and leaves some out. The table lists 200,000 to 250,000 clones, approximately 88% of them singletons. The TCR sequence derives from a woman aged 30 to 39 in good health and CMV-seropositive. The sequencing input was PBMCs. The chain is built from TRBV4-1 and TRBJ2-7; D might be TRBD1 or TRBD2, each matching 5 bases. CDR3 nucleotide sequence: TGCGCCAGCAGCCCAGATACGGGGCGTCTCTACGAGCAGTACTTC. This codes for CASSPDTGRLYEQYF.